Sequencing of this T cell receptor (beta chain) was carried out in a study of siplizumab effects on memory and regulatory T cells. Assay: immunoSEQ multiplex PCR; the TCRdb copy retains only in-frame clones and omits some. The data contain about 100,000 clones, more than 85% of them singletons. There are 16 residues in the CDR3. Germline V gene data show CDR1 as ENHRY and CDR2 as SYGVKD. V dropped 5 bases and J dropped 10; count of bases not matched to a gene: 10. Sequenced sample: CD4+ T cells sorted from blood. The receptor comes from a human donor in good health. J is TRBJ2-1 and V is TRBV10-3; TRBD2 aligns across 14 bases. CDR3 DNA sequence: TGTGCCATCAGTAAGGGACTAGCGGGGGTACCAATGGAGCAGTTCTTC. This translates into CAISKGLAGVPMEQFF.